A single sample is the source of the 13 T cell receptor beta chains below, sequenced in a study of cytomegalovirus exposure and HLA in healthy donors. With 60 Vbeta and 13 Jbeta primers, the PCR was carried out. TCRdb's copy holds only in-frame clones and misses some; the assay was immunoSEQ multiplex PCR. In the table there are over 200,000 clones, over 75% of which are singletons. The specimen was PBMCs. Receptors originate from a human donor in good health.

The rearrangement joins TRBV27 to TRBJ1-6; unclear D gene. Germline loops: CDR1 MNHEY, CDR2 SMNVEV (reference sequence). The ends were cut back, 6 bases at V and 6 bases at J, with 15 bases in the middle. CDR3 length: 15 residues. CDR3: CASRSTVTLNSPLHF. Written as DNA, the CDR3 is TGTGCCAGCAGGTCAACAGTCACCCTTAATTCACCCCTCCACTTT.

The chain is built from TRBV10-1 and TRBJ2-7; 9 nucleotides align to TRBD1. The length of the CDR3 is 17 residues. The germline CDR1 and CDR2 sequences are WNHNN and SYGVQD (reference sequence). The V segment lost 9 bases and the J segment 6 bases; nucleotides outside the gene matches: 21. The CDR3 DNA sequence: TGCGCCAGTAGACCCCGGGACAGGGCCCAGGCGCTGGGCGAGCAGTACTTC. Its protein is CASRPRDRAQALGEQYF.

V is TRBV28 and J is TRBJ2-1, with 11 bases that match TRBD2. J lost 10 bases, V lost 8 bases, and 7 bases had no gene match. The germline gives CDR1 MDHEN, CDR2 SYDVKM. The CDR3 consists of 13 residues. The CDR3 here is CASGTSGVREQFF. DNA of the CDR3: TGTGCCAGCGGGACTAGCGGTGTCAGAGAGCAGTTCTTC. The full variable domain, completed using reference TRBV28 and TRBJ2-1, is DVKVTQSSRYLVKRTGEKVFLECVQDMDHENMFWYRQDPGLGLRLIYFSYDVKMKEKGDIPEGYSVSREKKERFSLILESASTNQTSMYLCASGTSGVREQFFGPGTRLTVL.

The chain links TRBV18 to TRBJ2-7; 10 nucleotides agree with TRBD1. J lost 0 bases, V lost 3 bases, and 2 bases had no gene match. Per germline, CDR1 KGHSH and CDR2 LQKENI. This CDR3 is built from 15 residues. The CDR3 DNA reads TGTGCCAGCTCACCGGGACAGGGGAGCTCCTACGAGCAGTACTTC. Encoded protein: CASSPGQGSSYEQYF. Full variable domain (remainder filled in from reference TRBV18 and TRBJ2-7): NAGVMQNPRHLVRRRGQEARLRCSPMKGHSHVYWYRQLPEEGLKFMVYLQKENIIDESGMPKERFSAEFPKEGPSILRIQQVVRGDSAAYFCASSPGQGSSYEQYFGPGTRLTVT.

This clone has just a few counts. The CDR3 loop reads CASSLTSQGYEQYF. The CDR3 DNA follows: TGCGCCAGCAGTCTAACCAGTCAGGGGTACGAGCAGTACTTC. The chain uses TRBV5-1 and TRBJ2-7; tentative D call: TRBD1 (6 bases). Germline values: CDR1 SGHRS, CDR2 YFSETQ. Trimming removed 5 bases at V and 4 bases at J, with 16 bases between. There are 14 residues in the CDR3. The full variable domain, its missing parts supplied by reference TRBV5-1 and TRBJ2-7, is KAGVTQTPRYLIKTRGQQVTLSCSPISGHRSVSWYQQTPGQGLQFLFEYFSETQRNKGNFPGRFSGRQFSNSRSEMNVSTLELGDSALYLCASSLTSQGYEQYFGPGTRLTVT.

The chain uses TRBV11-2 and TRBJ2-3; 10 bases map to TRBD2. The length of the CDR3 is 15 residues. Germline loops: CDR1 SGHAT, CDR2 FQNNGV. The V segment lost 4 bases and the J segment 0 bases; nucleotides outside the gene matches: 1. CDR3 bases: TGTGCCAGCAGCTGGACTAGCGGAAGCACAGATACGCAGTATTTT. Protein: CASSWTSGSTDTQYF.

Many counts were recorded for this clone. The J gene is TRBJ2-5, the V gene TRBV4-1; 12 bases match TRBD1. The CDR3 sequence is 17 residues long. V dropped 4 bases and J dropped 0; count of bases not matched to a gene: 6. Germline V CDR1 and CDR2: MGHRA, YSYEKL. The CDR3 loop is CASSPRDRGRYQETQYF. CDR3 in DNA: TGCGCCAGCAGCCCCCGGGACAGGGGGCGATACCAAGAGACCCAGTACTTC.

The chain has TRBV9 and TRBJ2-7; 11 nucleotides line up with TRBD1. Germline CDR1 is SGDLS and CDR2 is YYNGEE. V was clipped by 4 bases and J by 4 bases; unmatched bases: 7. CDR3 length: 15 amino acids. In DNA, the CDR3 is TGTGCCAGCAGCCTGGGACAGGGGGTGAGTTACGAGCAGTACTTC. It codes for CASSLGQGVSYEQYF. The variable domain in full, completed from reference TRBV9 and TRBJ2-7, reads DSGVTQTPKHLITATGQRVTLRCSPRSGDLSVYWYQQSLDQGLQFLIQYYNGEERAKGNILERFSAQQFPDLHSELNLSSLELGDSALYFCASSLGQGVSYEQYFGPGTRLTVT.

Notes on this clone: The junction and the germline gene differ at one end; a read error may be behind it. The chain uses TRBV7-9 and TRBJ1-1, with D unresolved. Germline-derived CDR1 and CDR2 are SEHNR and FQNEAQ (reference sequence). The CDR3 sequence is 16 residues long. The CDR3 DNA is TGTTCCAGCAGCACTAGTTCGACGAGAGGGAACACTGAAGCTTTCTTT. This encodes CSSSTSSTRGNTEAFF.

This clone has only a few counts. J is TRBJ1-1 and V is TRBV11-2; D is unresolved. Germline CDR1 reads SGHAT; CDR2 reads FQNNGV. Trimming pared 5 bases from V and 8 bases from J, leaving 12 bases between. The CDR3 extends over 12 amino acids. The CDR3, as DNA: TGTGCCAGCAGCCCCCGTTTCGGGGAAGCTTTCTTT. Translation gives CASSPRFGEAFF.

The chain uses TRBV7-9 and TRBJ1-1, with TRBD1 as a possible D gene (6 bases). The ends were cut back, 1 base at V and 8 bases at J, with 14 bases in the middle. Per the germline V gene, CDR1 is SEHNR and CDR2 is FQNEAQ (reference sequence). The CDR3 has 14 residues. The CDR3 is CASSLGYAGGEAFF. The CDR3 nucleotides read TGTGCCAGCAGCTTAGGTTACGCGGGGGGCGAAGCTTTCTTT.

The rearrangement links TRBV9 to TRBJ1-2; a possible D gene is TRBD1 (5 bases). Germline CDR1 SGDLS, CDR2 YYNGEE. V was clipped by 3 bases and J by 5 bases, with 8 bases between them. The CDR3 spans 12 residues. DNA for the CDR3: TGTGCCAGCAGCGCGGACAATTATGGCTACACCTTC. Amino acids: CASSADNYGYTF.

The rearrangement uses TRBV27 and TRBJ1-2, with D possibly matching TRBD1 (6 bases). The CDR3 length is 16 residues. Looked up from germline, CDR1 is MNHEY and CDR2 is SMNVEV (reference sequence). Trimming cost V 5 bases and J 0 bases, with 16 bases left between them. For the CDR3, the DNA is TGTGCCAGCAGTAAAGTGGGGGCCCTCCCTAACTATGGCTACACCTTC. This sequence encodes CASSKVGALPNYGYTF.